The TCR beta chain under discussion was sequenced for a study of a mutant IDH1 vaccine in newly diagnosed glioma. Study details: Scheduled for weeks 1, 3, 5, 7, 11, 15, 19 and 23, eight vaccinations were given to patients. Initiation of the vaccine course occurred 4-6 weeks after radiotherapy alone, or alongside temozolomide cycles. Patients' prior therapy spanned radiotherapy, temozolomide, or both; most underwent both.

Documented time point: week 11, during vaccination. It was 300 ug of mutant IDH1 20-mer peptide that made up each vaccine dose, given with topical imiquimod. Tumors from donors were new WHO grade 3 or 4 IDH1-mutant astrocytomas with ATRX loss. Germline V lookup: CDR1 MGHRA, CDR2 YSYEKL. The V gene lost 1 base and the J gene lost 0 bases, with 10 bases spanning the gap. CDR3 length: 16 amino acids. Sequencing was performed with immunoSEQ multiplex PCR; in TCRdb, only in-frame clones are kept and a portion is missing. The sample has roughly 110,000 clones; under 90% are singletons. Notes on this clone: Its antigen remains unknown.

This sequence joins TRBV4-1 and TRBJ1-5; unclear D gene. The sequence was collected from a woman aged 50 to 65 with glioma. The source material was PBMCs, sampled from a glioma patient whose treatment included an IDH1 peptide vaccine. For the CDR3, the DNA is TGCGCCAGCAGCCAAGGTGAGGACTATAGCAATCAGCCCCAGCATTTT. It encodes CASSQGEDYSNQPQHF.